Below, 18 T cell receptor beta chains from the same sample are listed, as sequenced in a study of T cell responses to AZD1222 COVID-19 vaccine. Profiled with immunoSEQ multiplex PCR; TCRdb holds only in-frame clones, not every one. The sample lists over 150,000 clones, approximately 87% occurring once. The sample was peripheral blood, taken 28 days after the second AZD1222 dose. The source is an adult who received the AZD1222 COVID-19 vaccine.

CDR3 loop: CASSTLDRLLYGYTF. CDR3 nucleotide sequence: TGTGCCAGCAGCACCTTAGACAGGTTACTCTATGGCTACACCTTC. The rearrangement uses TRBV7-9 and TRBJ1-2; perhaps TRBD1 as D (6 bases). Germline V gene data show CDR1 as SEHNR and CDR2 as FQNEAQ (reference sequence). The CDR3 spans 15 residues. Trimming left V 5 bases short and J 4 bases short, with 17 bases between.

CDR3 in DNA: TGCGCCAGCAGTGAGGCTAGCGGTACCGGGGAGCTGTTTTTT. Its translation: CASSEASGTGELFF. The chain employs TRBV10-2 and TRBJ2-2, with TRBD2 matching 7 bases. Germline V CDR1 and CDR2: WSHSY, SAAADI. This CDR3 spans 14 amino acids. V was clipped by 2 bases and J by 5 bases; unmatched bases: 2.

V is TRBV30 and J is TRBJ1-1, with 7 bases fitting TRBD1. The germline gives CDR1 GTSNPN, CDR2 SVGIG (reference sequence). Unmatched junction bases numbered 10, after V lost 2 bases and J lost 1 base. The CDR3 runs 16 residues. The CDR3 DNA is TGTGCCTGGAGTTATAACATCGGACAGGCGAACACTGAAGCTTTCTTT. The encoded protein is CAWSYNIGQANTEAFF. The complete variable domain, with remaining parts taken from reference TRBV30 and TRBJ1-1, reads SQTIHQWPATLVQPVGSPLSLECTVEGTSNPNLYWYRQAAGRGLQLLFYSVGIGQISSEVPQNLSASRPQDRQFILSSKKLLLSDSGFYLCAWSYNIGQANTEAFFGQGTRLTVV.

The chain employs TRBV7-9 and TRBJ1-2; the D gene is possibly TRBD1 (6 bases). Trimming cost V 5 bases and J 4 bases, with 17 bases left between them. This CDR3 is built from 15 residues. Germline values: CDR1 SEHNR, CDR2 FQNEAQ (reference sequence). CDR3 nucleotides: TGTGCCAGCAGCGCTCAAACAGGGTTTGCCTATGGCTACACCTTC. Amino acids: CASSAQTGFAYGYTF.

The CDR3 DNA reads TGTGCCAGCAGTAGGCCAGCGGGGGGGACAGATACGCAGTATTTT. Encoded protein: CASSRPAGGTDTQYF. This rearrangement joins TRBV2 to TRBJ2-3, with 10 bases identical to TRBD2. The length of the CDR3 is 15 residues. V shed 5 bases, J shed 3 bases, and the junction held 5 bases outside the gene matches. Per germline, CDR1 SNHLY and CDR2 FYNNEI.

This rearrangement joins TRBV30 to TRBJ1-1, with D hard to call. The V end lost 5 bases, the J end lost 7 bases, and 11 bases lay between the germline ends. CDR1 and CDR2 from the germline V gene are GTSNPN and SVGIG (reference sequence). The CDR3 has 11 residues. This CDR3 reads CAWGRQLEAFF. The CDR3 nucleotides are TGTGCCTGGGGGCGGCAGCTTGAAGCTTTCTTT. The entire variable domain, with the rest obtained from reference TRBV30 and TRBJ1-1, is as follows: SQTIHQWPATLVQPVGSPLSLECTVEGTSNPNLYWYRQAAGRGLQLLFYSVGIGQISSEVPQNLSASRPQDRQFILSSKKLLLSDSGFYLCAWGRQLEAFFGQGTRLTVV.

V is TRBV30 and J is TRBJ1-1; D might be TRBD1 (5 bases). This CDR3 is built from 13 residues. V gave up 2 bases and J gave up 8 bases, with 15 bases separating them. The germline V gene encodes CDR1 GTSNPN and CDR2 SVGIG (reference sequence). CDR3 nucleotides: TGTGCCTGGAGTACCCGCGGGGGGGTAGAAGCTTTCTTT. Amino acid sequence: CAWSTRGGVEAFF.

This chain joins TRBV4-3 and TRBJ1-1; D unresolved. V lost 1 base and J 5 bases, leaving 11 bases between the germline ends. Per germline, CDR1 LGHNA and CDR2 YSLEER. This CDR3 spans 14 amino acids. CDR3 coding DNA: TGCGCCAGCAGCCAAGGTAAAGGGAGAACTGAAGCTTTCTTT. Protein product: CASSQGKGRTEAFF.

As to this clone: The junction does not match germline at one end; this may be a read error. The rearrangement joins TRBV13 to TRBJ1-5; D unresolved. The germline V gene has CDR1 PRHDT and CDR2 FYEKMQ (reference sequence). The CDR3 has 13 residues. CDR3 protein: CASSLGGNRPQHF. Here the CDR3 DNA reads TGTGCCAGCAGCTTAGGGGGAAATCGGCCCCAGCATTTT. Together with reference TRBV13 and TRBJ1-5, the CDR3 gives the full variable domain: AAGVIQSPRHLIKEKRETATLKCYPIPRHDTVYWYQQGPGQDPQFLISFYEKMQSDKGSIPDRFSAQQFSDYHSELNMSSLELGDSALYFCASSLGGNRPQHFGDGTRLSIL.

This clone occurred once. An end of the junction does not agree with germline; a read error may underlie this. The chain recombines TRBV6-5 with TRBJ2-7, with D uncertain. The CDR3 runs to 15 residues. Germline V CDR1 and CDR2: MNHEY, SVGAGI. CDR3 DNA sequence: TGTGCGAGCATGGCCGGCCTCCTCACCTCCTACGAGCAGTACTTC. It is translated as CASMAGLLTSYEQYF.

The chain combines TRBV6-5 with TRBJ1-3; no definite D call. V gave up 2 bases and J gave up 0 bases, with 2 bases separating them. This CDR3 is built from 13 residues. CDR1 and CDR2 from the germline V gene are MNHEY and SVGAGI. CDR3 nucleotide sequence: TGTGCCAGCAGTTACCTCTCTGGAAACACCATATATTTT. Translating it yields CASSYLSGNTIYF.

The chain joins TRBV30 to TRBJ1-1, with D unclear. Germline V gene sequence: CDR1 GTSNPN, CDR2 SVGIG (reference sequence). Trimming removed 0 bases from V and 3 bases from J, with 17 bases in between. The CDR3 totals 16 residues. The CDR3 loop is CAWSVLGGRYDTEAFF. Here the CDR3 DNA reads TGTGCCTGGAGTGTACTAGGTGGACGGTATGACACTGAAGCTTTCTTT.

This clone appeared once. The chain uses TRBV15 and TRBJ2-7, with 7 bases fitting TRBD2. Trimming at V came to 1 base and at J to 2 bases, leaving 8 bases not matched to a gene. CDR3 length: 16 residues. Germline V CDR1 and CDR2: LNHNV, YYDKDF (reference sequence). CDR3: CATSRGGAGSPYEQYF. CDR3 bases: TGTGCCACCAGCAGAGGTGGAGCGGGGTCCCCCTACGAGCAGTACTTC. Full variable domain (outside the CDR3, taken from reference TRBV15 and TRBJ2-7): DAMVIQNPRYQVTQFGKPVTLSCSQTLNHNVMYWYQQKSSQAPKLLFHYYDKDFNNEADTPDNFQSRRPNTSFCFLDIRSPGLGDTAMYLCATSRGGAGSPYEQYFGPGTRLTVT.

This sequence joins TRBV6-5 and TRBJ1-3; D remains unclear. The V end lost 6 bases, the J end lost 11 bases, and 14 bases lay between the germline ends. This CDR3 region has 12 residues. Looked up from germline, CDR1 is MNHEY and CDR2 is SVGAGI. Here the CDR3 reads CASRNPGIPIYF. In DNA form, the CDR3 reads TGTGCCAGCAGAAACCCAGGAATTCCCATATATTTT.

The chain carries TRBV7-7 and TRBJ2-2; D possibly corresponds to TRBD1 (6 bases). The V end was cut by 4 bases, the J end by 0 bases, with 6 bases between. Per germline, CDR1 SSHAT and CDR2 FNYEAQ (reference sequence). CDR3 length: 14 amino acids. CDR3: CASSWTANTGELFF. DNA of the CDR3: TGTGCCAGCAGCTGGACAGCGAACACCGGGGAGCTGTTTTTT.

The chain couples TRBV7-6 to TRBJ2-7; TRBD1 aligns across 7 bases. The V gene's germline CDR1 is SGHVS and CDR2 FNYEAQ. The CDR3 is made up of 15 amino acids. V dropped 3 bases and J dropped 2; count of bases not matched to a gene: 7. The CDR3 nucleotides read TGTGCCAGCAGCTTTGAAGAGGGGGCTACCTACGAGCAGTACTTC. Encoded protein: CASSFEEGATYEQYF.

This chain links TRBV11-1 with TRBJ1-2; the D gene is possibly TRBD1 (5 bases). Trimming shortened V by 4 bases and J by 1 base, and 10 bases separated the two germline ends. Germline CDR1 SGHAT, CDR2 FQDESV (reference sequence). This CDR3 spans 14 amino acids. This CDR3 is CASSSRDRNYGYTF. The CDR3, as DNA: TGTGCCAGCAGCTCCCGGGACCGTAACTATGGCTACACCTTC.

V gene TRBV6-5 combines with J gene TRBJ1-1; TRBD1 is a possible D gene (6 bases). CDR3 size: 15 residues. Germline-derived CDR1 and CDR2 are MNHEY and SVGAGI. V lost 0 bases, J lost 1 base, and 9 bases lay in between. DNA of the CDR3: TGTGCCAGCAGTTACTCGACAGGAAGGAACACTGAAGCTTTCTTT. Amino acid sequence: CASSYSTGRNTEAFF.